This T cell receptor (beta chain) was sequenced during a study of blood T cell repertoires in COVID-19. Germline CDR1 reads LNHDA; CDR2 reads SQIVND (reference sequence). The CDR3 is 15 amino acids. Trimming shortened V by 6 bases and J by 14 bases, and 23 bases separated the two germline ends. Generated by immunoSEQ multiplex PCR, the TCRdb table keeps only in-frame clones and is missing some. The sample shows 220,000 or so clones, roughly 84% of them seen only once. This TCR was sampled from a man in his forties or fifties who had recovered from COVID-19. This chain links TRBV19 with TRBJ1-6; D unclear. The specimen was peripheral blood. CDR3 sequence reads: CASSPSLGLLQTLHF. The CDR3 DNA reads TGTGCCAGTAGCCCATCTCTGGGCCTGCTTCAGACCCTCCACTTT.